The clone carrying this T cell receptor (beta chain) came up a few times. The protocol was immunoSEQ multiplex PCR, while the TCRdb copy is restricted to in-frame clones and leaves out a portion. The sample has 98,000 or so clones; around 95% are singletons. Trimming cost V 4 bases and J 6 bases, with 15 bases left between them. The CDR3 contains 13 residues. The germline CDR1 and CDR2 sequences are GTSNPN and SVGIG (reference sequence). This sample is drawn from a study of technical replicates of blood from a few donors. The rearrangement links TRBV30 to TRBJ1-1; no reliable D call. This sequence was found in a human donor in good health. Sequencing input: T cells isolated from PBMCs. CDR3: CAWNPTVAAEAFF. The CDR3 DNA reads TGTGCCTGGAACCCGACCGTAGCCGCTGAAGCTTTCTTT.